The table lists the clone carrying this TCR beta chain with a few counts. The time point was: newly diagnosed GD, antithyroid drugs for less than 3 months. PBMC RNA served as the TCR library source. The EDTA tubes were filled with nine milliliters of drawn peripheral blood. The sample originates from a study of regulatory T cells in long-lasting Graves disease. About the research overall: Antithyroid drugs had been taken under 3 months by newly diagnosed Graves' patients.

Trimming removed 8 bases at V and 8 bases at J, with 15 bases between. The CDR3 is 12 residues long. CDR1 is MDHEN and CDR2 is SYDVKM in the germline V gene. Building of the TCR beta libraries involved iRepertoire HTBI primers and Arm-PCR of CDR3 regions. Under the authors' procedure: Sample data revealed approximately 62 TRBV and some 13 TRBJ segments. TCRdb itself ran the multiplex PCR reads through MiXCR, one entry per CDR3 protein. The V and J calls follow TCRdb's processing rather than the paper's. The table lists approximately 560,000 distinct CDR3 sequences, 15% to 20% of them singletons. A further study also used this sample, focusing on T cells in Graves' hyperthyroidism and ophthalmopathy. In that study: The authors deemed Graves' hyperthyroidism stable absent ophthalmopathy progression within 18 months.

This receptor was obtained from a man younger than 30 with Graves disease. The source was peripheral blood mononuclear cells (PBMCs), collected at new diagnosis, from a patient treated with antithyroid drugs. V usage is TRBV28 and J usage is TRBJ2-5; D is perhaps TRBD2 (7 bases). CDR3 DNA sequence: TGTGCCAGCGGACGGGGGGCTCTAACCCAGTACTTC. This sequence encodes CASGRGALTQYF.